The clone carrying this T cell receptor beta chain has a count of ten or more. The entry originates in a study of T cells in Graves' hyperthyroidism and ophthalmopathy. The CDR3 regions of TCR beta were amplified from RNA transcripts. When the TCR CDR3 underwent first-round RT-PCR, the HTBI primer set was used. Using its own MiXCR run on the multiplex PCR reads, TCRdb lists one record per CDR3 protein. Among a few hundred thousand distinct CDR3 sequences listed, about 16% were seen once. The CDR3 contains 12 residues. Germline V gene sequence: CDR1 LNHDA, CDR2 SQIVND (reference sequence). V lost 9 bases and J lost 4; bases outside the gene matches: 5.

V gene TRBV19 combines with J gene TRBJ1-2; 7 positions match TRBD1. This receptor was obtained from a woman aged 45-65 years with Graves' hyperthyroidism that later progressed to Graves' ophthalmopathy. Sequencing was performed on blood. The CDR3 nucleotides read TGTGCCAGCCGGGACAGTTTCTATGGCTACACCTTC. Translating gives CASRDSFYGYTF.